These 27 T cell receptor beta chains were sequenced from one sample in a study of breast tumors, draining lymph nodes, adjacent tissues. Using its own MiXCR run on the multiplex PCR reads, TCRdb lists one record per CDR3 protein. The sample lists about 200,000 distinct CDR3 sequences; around 35% were seen once. The lymph nodes were axillary draining lymph nodes from breast cancer patients. The specimen was axillary lymph node tissue. These receptors originate from a female donor with breast cancer. Some clones in this sample may be carry-over from other donors' samples.

The chain recombines TRBV6-1 with TRBJ2-1, with unresolved D. Trimming pared 11 bases from V and 9 bases from J, leaving 20 bases between. The CDR3 contains 13 residues. Germline loops: CDR1 MNHNS, CDR2 SASEGT. The CDR3 reads CAVQPQNGFEQFF. DNA for the CDR3: TGTGCCGTCCAGCCCCAGAACGGTTTTGAGCAGTTCTTC.

This chain joins TRBV5-1 and TRBJ2-3, with 15 positions matching TRBD2. Unmatched junction bases numbered 10, after V lost 4 bases and J lost 4 bases. Germline CDR1 and CDR2: SGHRS and YFSETQ. CDR3 length: 18 amino acids. CDR3 residues: CASSPIGLAGGRSDTQYF. CDR3 nucleotides: TGCGCCAGCAGCCCCATCGGACTAGCGGGGGGGCGATCAGATACGCAGTATTTT.

The V gene is TRBV15, the J gene TRBJ2-7, with a tentative D call TRBD1 (6 bases). The CDR3 contains 14 residues. Trimming left V 0 bases short and J 2 bases short, with 8 bases between. Looked up from germline, CDR1 is LNHNV and CDR2 is YYDKDF (reference sequence). The DNA for the CDR3 is TGTGCCACCAGCAGAGACAGGGGAGCCTACGAGCAGTACTTC. Translation gives CATSRDRGAYEQYF.

Of note for this clonotype: This sequence may be a read error, since a much larger clone differs from it by one base. V and J are TRBV19 and TRBJ1-2; perhaps TRBD1 as D (5 bases). The CDR3 length is 15 residues. Germline lookup yields CDR1 LNHDA and CDR2 SQIVND (reference sequence). The CDR3 bases are TGTACCAGTAGTATACAGGCCTCTGGGGACTATGGCTACACCTTC. It translates to CTSSIQASGDYGYTF. The full variable domain, rest sourced from reference TRBV19 and TRBJ1-2, is DGGITQSPKYLFRKEGQNVTLSCEQNLNHDAMYWYRQDPGQGLRLIYYSQIVNDFQKGDIAEGYSVSREKKESFPLTVTSAQKNPTAFYLCTSSIQASGDYGYTFGSGTRLTVV.

This clonotype has ten or more counts. The genes are TRBV9 and TRBJ2-3; TRBD2 agrees at 14 bases. Germline V gene sequence: CDR1 SGDLS, CDR2 YYNGEE. V shed 4 bases and J 6 bases; nucleotides not matched to a gene: 7. This CDR3 contains 16 residues. In DNA form, the CDR3 reads TGTGCCAGCAGCCCCGGGACTAGCGGGGGTTCTGATACGCAGTATTTT. This sequence encodes CASSPGTSGGSDTQYF.

This chain connects TRBV11-2 to TRBJ2-4; D is possibly TRBD2 (5 bases). With 1 base removed from V and 1 base from J, the gap between germline ends came to 14 bases. CDR1 and CDR2 (germline): SGHAT, FQNNGV. This CDR3 has 17 amino acids. CDR3: CASSLVGTRVAKNIQYF. For the CDR3, the DNA is TGTGCCAGCAGCTTAGTGGGCACTAGGGTGGCCAAAAACATTCAGTACTTC.

Turning to this clonotype: This could be a read error, since a much larger clone is one nucleotide away. The genes are TRBV14 and TRBJ2-1; no clear D gene. Germline assignment: CDR1 SGHDN and CDR2 FVKESK. The CDR3 length is 12 residues. For the CDR3, the DNA is TGTGCCAGCAGCCAAGGCTACAATGGGCAGTTCTTC. It is translated as CASSQGYNGQFF.

The chain carries TRBV9 and TRBJ1-2, with a possible D match to TRBD1 (6 bases). Trimming left V 3 bases short and J 12 bases short, with 12 bases between. The CDR3 runs to 11 residues. Germline V gene lookup returns CDR1 SGDLS and CDR2 YYNGEE. The chain's CDR3 is CASSDRDGNTF. The CDR3, as DNA: TGTGCCAGCAGCGACAGGGATGGAAACACCTTC.

Remarks on this clonotype: This may be a read error: a much more frequent sequence differs by one nucleotide. This chain connects TRBV6-1 to TRBJ2-5; 11 bases match TRBD2. The CDR3 totals 14 residues. CDR1 and CDR2 (germline): MNHNS, SASEGT. The V gene end was trimmed by 6 bases and the J gene end by 5 bases; junction bases not matched to a gene: 5. CDR3 DNA: TGTGCCAGCAGGCTAGCGGGGGGAGAGGAGACCCAGTACTTC. Encoded protein: CASRLAGGEETQYF.

This clonotype was counted many times. The genes are TRBV12-3 or TRBV12-4 and TRBJ2-7, with 12 bases identical to TRBD2. Unmatched junction bases numbered 9, after V lost 5 bases and J lost 4 bases. The CDR3 loop spans 16 amino acids. CDR3 sequence: CASSPSSGRAFYEQYF. The CDR3 nucleotides read TGTGCCAGCAGTCCTTCTAGCGGGAGGGCCTTTTACGAGCAGTACTTC.

This clonotype has a count of ten or more. The V and J genes are TRBV6-1 and TRBJ1-4, with D possibly matching TRBD1 (5 bases). Germline V lookup: CDR1 MNHNS, CDR2 SASEGT. V gave up 3 bases and J gave up 11 bases, with 22 bases separating them. CDR3 length equals 16 residues. CDR3 residues: CASSEDPGRTRKKLFF. The CDR3 region has the DNA TGTGCCAGCAGTGAGGACCCGGGACGGACACGTAAGAAACTGTTTTTT.

CDR3 loop: CASSPTGQGARSGANVLTF. The DNA of the CDR3 is TGTGCCAGCAGCCCGACGGGACAGGGGGCGCGTAGTGGGGCCAACGTCCTGACTTTC. This rearrangement joins TRBV7-2 to TRBJ2-6, with 12 bases that match TRBD1. V lost 5 bases and J lost 3; bases outside the gene matches: 11. Germline assignment: CDR1 SGHTA and CDR2 FQGNSA. The CDR3 extends over 19 amino acids.

This clonotype was recorded at least ten times. V and J are TRBV12-3 or TRBV12-4 and TRBJ1-6, with D possibly TRBD1 on 6 matching bases. Trimming took off 5 bases at V and 9 bases at J, with 14 bases between the two ends. This CDR3 spans 14 amino acids. The CDR3: CASSPGGGLSPLHF. DNA of the CDR3: TGTGCCAGCAGTCCCGGCGGGGGGCTTTCACCCCTCCACTTT.

This clonotype was counted ten times or more. This rearrangement joins TRBV10-2 to TRBJ2-3, with a weak D call TRBD1 (7 bases). The CDR3 is 15 amino acids. Trimming pared 6 bases from V and 4 bases from J, leaving 17 bases between. CDR1 and CDR2 from the germline V gene are WSHSY and SAAADI. The CDR3 protein is CASRVGGGWADTQYF. The CDR3 DNA sequence: TGCGCCAGCAGGGTCGGAGGGGGCTGGGCAGATACGCAGTATTTT.

The chain joins TRBV7-2 to TRBJ2-3; D might be TRBD1 (6 bases). Gene TRBJ1-5 matches the end of the DNA better, so the J call may be wrong. The CDR3 has 15 residues. CDR1 and CDR2 from the germline V gene are SGHTA and FQGNSA. The DNA for the CDR3 is TGTGCCAGCAGCTTAAACGCCGGGGGCACGGATACGCAGCATTTT. Its translation is CASSLNAGGTDTQHF.

Worth noting for this clonotype: Possible read error: a much larger clone is one base away. Written as DNA, the CDR3 is TGCGCCAGCTCCCGTAAGGATAGATACAATGAGCAGTTCTTC. It codes for CASSRKDRYNEQFF. The V and J genes are TRBV5-1 and TRBJ2-1; no clear D. Germline CDR1 and CDR2: SGHRS and YFSETQ. Between the trimmed V and J ends, which lost 7 bases and 4 bases, there was a span of 15 bases. The CDR3 is 14 amino acids.

This clonotype came up many times. The V and J genes are TRBV7-9 and TRBJ2-7; D is uncertain. Trimming took 1 base from V and 13 from J, leaving 20 bases between them. Germline V CDR1 and CDR2: SEHNR, FQNEAQ (reference sequence). This CDR3 contains 14 residues. CDR3 protein: CASSLGSSSDPGYF. CDR3 nucleotides: TGTGCCAGCAGCTTAGGCTCATCCTCTGATCCTGGATACTTC.

This clonotype was recorded at least ten times. This chain connects TRBV20-1 to TRBJ1-5; 7 bases fit TRBD1. The CDR3 has 17 amino acids. Losses at the gene ends were 0 bases for V and 4 bases for J; bases not matched to a gene: 12. The germline CDR1 and CDR2 sequences are DFQATT and SNEGSKA (reference sequence). CDR3: CSARDSKTGNINQPQHF. The CDR3 DNA reads as TGCAGTGCTAGAGATTCCAAGACAGGGAATATTAATCAGCCCCAGCATTTT.

Comments on this clonotype: This could be a read error, since a much larger clone is one nucleotide away. This chain uses TRBV20-1 with TRBJ1-2, with no clear D. CDR1 DFQATT and CDR2 SNEGSKA come from the germline V gene (reference sequence). The CDR3 sequence is 13 residues long. CDR3 DNA sequence: TGCAGTGCTAGCCAGGTAGCTAACTATGCCTACACCTTC. Residues: CSASQVANYAYTF.

The V gene is TRBV7-3, the J gene TRBJ2-7, with TRBD2 matching 14 bases. Germline values: CDR1 SGHTA, CDR2 FQGTGA. V gave up 6 bases and J gave up 7 bases; unmatched junction bases: 5. This CDR3 has 14 amino acids. The CDR3 sequence is CASSPGLAGDEQYF. CDR3 nucleotides: TGTGCCAGCAGTCCGGGACTAGCGGGGGATGAGCAGTACTTC.

The chain's CDR3 is CASSTSGREDKGQYF. For the CDR3, the DNA is TGTGCCAGCAGCACGTCGGGGCGGGAGGATAAAGGGCAGTACTTC. The rearrangement uses TRBV7-2 and TRBJ2-7; 8 nucleotides match TRBD2. CDR3 length: 15 amino acids. Trimming cost V 5 bases and J 9 bases; bases outside gene matches: 15. Germline-derived CDR1 and CDR2 are SGHTA and FQGNSA.

This chain connects TRBV6-5 to TRBJ1-5; D call uncertain. This CDR3 has 15 amino acids. From germline, CDR1 is MNHEY and CDR2 SVGAGI. Trimming removed 0 bases at V and 7 bases at J, with 13 bases between. CDR3 in amino acids: CASSYSGNSIQPQHF. CDR3 nucleotide sequence: TGTGCCAGCAGTTACTCAGGAAATTCGATCCAGCCCCAGCATTTT.

This clonotype occurred many times. Its ends do not fully match the called genes, so a read error is possible. The genes are TRBV9 and TRBJ1-2; the D gene is possibly TRBD1 (5 bases). The CDR3 contains 15 residues. The V gene's germline CDR1 is SGDLS and CDR2 YYNGEE. The CDR3 DNA is TGTGCCAGCAGCTCCCGAGGGTGGGGCTCCTCTGGCTCCACCTTC. Protein product: CASSSRGWGSSGSTF.

This clonotype showed up many times. The chain employs TRBV2 and TRBJ2-5; unclear D gene. Germline V gene lookup returns CDR1 SNHLY and CDR2 FYNNEI. V was clipped by 2 bases and J by 1 base, with 14 bases between them. The CDR3 is 16 amino acids. CDR3 DNA sequence: TGTGCCAGCAGTGAACGGCTACCCCGCGGCCAAGAGACCCAGTACTTC. This codes for CASSERLPRGQETQYF.

This clonotype was seen at least ten times. The CDR3 coding sequence is TGCGCCAGCAGCTTGGCTCAGGTAGGCAATGAGCAGTTCTTC. This encodes CASSLAQVGNEQFF. The chain joins TRBV5-1 to TRBJ2-1; D not certain. Germline values: CDR1 SGHRS, CDR2 YFSETQ. V was trimmed by 0 bases and J by 6 bases, leaving 10 bases between them. The CDR3 length is 14 residues. Supplemented by reference TRBV5-1 and TRBJ2-1, the full variable domain reads KAGVTQTPRYLIKTRGQQVTLSCSPISGHRSVSWYQQTPGQGLQFLFEYFSETQRNKGNFPGRFSGRQFSNSRSEMNVSTLELGDSALYLCASSLAQVGNEQFFGPGTRLTVL.

This clonotype has a count of ten or more. The chain combines TRBV20-1 with TRBJ1-5, with D maybe TRBD1 (5 bases). This CDR3 has 11 amino acids. V lost 5 bases and J 6 bases, leaving 8 bases between the germline ends. Germline-derived CDR1 and CDR2 are DFQATT and SNEGSKA (reference sequence). The CDR3 spells CSAFGAQPQHF. In DNA form, the CDR3 reads TGCAGTGCTTTCGGGGCTCAGCCCCAGCATTTT.

Ten or more counts support this clonotype. The CDR3 is CASSLDRGHNEKLFF. The CDR3 region has the DNA TGTGCCAGCAGCTTAGATCGGGGACATAATGAAAAACTGTTTTTT. The chain joins TRBV11-2 to TRBJ1-4, with TRBD1 as a possible D gene (6 bases). V gave up 0 bases and J gave up 4 bases, with 9 bases separating them. This CDR3 spans 15 amino acids. Germline CDR1 and CDR2: SGHAT and FQNNGV. Based on the CDR3 plus reference TRBV11-2 and TRBJ1-4, the full variable domain is EAGVAQSPRYKIIEKRQSVAFWCNPISGHATLYWYQQILGQGPKLLIQFQNNGVVDDSQLPKDRFSAERLKGVDSTLKIQPAKLEDSAVYLCASSLDRGHNEKLFFGSGTQLSVL.